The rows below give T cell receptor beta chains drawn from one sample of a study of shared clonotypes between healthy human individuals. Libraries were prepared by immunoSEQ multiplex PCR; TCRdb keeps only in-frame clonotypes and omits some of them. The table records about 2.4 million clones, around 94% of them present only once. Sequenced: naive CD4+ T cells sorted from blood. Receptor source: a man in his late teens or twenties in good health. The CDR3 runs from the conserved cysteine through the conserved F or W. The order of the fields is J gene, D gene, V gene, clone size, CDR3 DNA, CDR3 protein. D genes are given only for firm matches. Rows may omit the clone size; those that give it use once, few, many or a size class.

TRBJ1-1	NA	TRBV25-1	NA	TGTGCCAGCACCTCAGGGGAAATGAACACTGAAGCTTTCTTT	CASTSGEMNTEAFF
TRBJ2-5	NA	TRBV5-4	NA	TGTGCCAGCAGCATGGGCCATACTGGGGAGACCCAGTACTTC	CASSMGHTGETQYF
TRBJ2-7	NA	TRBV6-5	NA	TGTGCCAGCAGTTACAAGCCCGCTGTCCCACCCTACGAGCAGTACTTC	CASSYKPAVPPYEQYF
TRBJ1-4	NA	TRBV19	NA	TGTGCCAGTAGTGCCCTAGACCCTAATGAAAAACTGTTTTTT	CASSALDPNEKLFF
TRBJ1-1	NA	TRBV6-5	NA	TGTGCCAGCAGTTACATCAGGGTAAGGGACACTGAAGCTTTCTTT	CASSYIRVRDTEAFF
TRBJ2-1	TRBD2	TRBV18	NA	TGTGCCAGCTCACTTGGACTAGCGTGGGACAATGAGCAGTTCTTC	CASSLGLAWDNEQFF
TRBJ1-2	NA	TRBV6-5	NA	TGTGCCAGCAGTGTGACAGCTAACTATGGCTACACCTTC	CASSVTANYGYTF
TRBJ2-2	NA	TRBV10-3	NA	TGTGCCATCAGTGGGGTTTCGGGCACCGGGGAGCTGTTTTTT	CAISGVSGTGELFF
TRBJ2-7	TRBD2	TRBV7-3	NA	TGTGCCAGCAGCTTAGCGGGACTAGCGGGGGGCCTACCTTCCTACGAGCAGTACTTC	CASSLAGLAGGLPSYEQYF
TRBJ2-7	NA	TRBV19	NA	TGTGCCAGTAGTACTTCGGGACCCCAGGGCTCCTACGAGCAGTACTTC	CASSTSGPQGSYEQYF
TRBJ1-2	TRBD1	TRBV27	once	TGTGCCAGCAGACCGACGGACAGGGGAAGGTATGGCTACACCTTC	CASRPTDRGRYGYTF
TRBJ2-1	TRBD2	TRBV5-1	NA	TGCGCCAGCAGCTTGGTCGGTCTAGCGGGGGGTACGGATGAGCAGTTCTTC	CASSLVGLAGGTDEQFF
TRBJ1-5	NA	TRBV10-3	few	TGTGCCATCAGTGAGGGGTATCAGCCCCAGCATTTT	CAISEGYQPQHF
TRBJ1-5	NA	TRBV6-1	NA	TGTGCCAGCAGTGATCAGGCCCCGGGGGCCAGTCAGCCCCAGCATTTT	CASSDQAPGASQPQHF
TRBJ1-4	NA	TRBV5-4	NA	TGTGCCAGCAGCACGGACAGAGCAACTAATGAAAAACTGTTTTTT	CASSTDRATNEKLFF
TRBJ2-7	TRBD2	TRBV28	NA	TGTGCCAGCAGTCAGCCTAGCGGGGGACTCTACGAGCAGTACTTC	CASSQPSGGLYEQYF
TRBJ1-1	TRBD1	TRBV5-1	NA	TGCGCCAGCAGCGCCGGGACAGGGGTGAACACTGAAGCTTTCTTT	CASSAGTGVNTEAFF
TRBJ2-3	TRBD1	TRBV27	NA	TGTGCCAGCAGTTTAAAGGGACAGAGCACAGATACGCAGTATTTT	CASSLKGQSTDTQYF
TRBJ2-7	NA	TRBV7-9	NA	TGTGCCAGCAGCTTGGAAGTCCCCTACGAGCAGTACTTC	CASSLEVPYEQYF
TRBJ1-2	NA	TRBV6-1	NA	TGTGCCAGCAGTCCCAGGGCTTCCAGCTATGGCTACACCTTC	CASSPRASSYGYTF
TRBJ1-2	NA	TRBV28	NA	TGTGCCAGCAGTTCCGGACTCGGCTACACCTTC	CASSSGLGYTF
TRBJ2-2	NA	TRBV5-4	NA	TGTGCCAGCAGCTTACAGATAACCGGGGAGCTGTTTTTT	CASSLQITGELFF
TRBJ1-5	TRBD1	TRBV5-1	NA	TGCGCCAGCAGCTTGGCAGGGGGCGACAATCAGCCCCAGCATTTT	CASSLAGGDNQPQHF
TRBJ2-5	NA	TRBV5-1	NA	TGCGCCAGCAGCTTGGTTGGGGGTGAGACCCAGTACTTC	CASSLVGGETQYF
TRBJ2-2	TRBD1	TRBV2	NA	TGTGCCAGCGGACGGGACAGGGGTTCCGGGGAGCTGTTTTTT	CASGRDRGSGELFF
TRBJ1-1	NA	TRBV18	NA	TGTGCCAGCTCACCGAGAGAGAACACTGAAGCTTTCTTT	CASSPRENTEAFF
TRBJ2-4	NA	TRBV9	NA	TGTGCCAGCAGCGAGAGGGACGGGAAAAACATTCAGTACTTC	CASSERDGKNIQYF
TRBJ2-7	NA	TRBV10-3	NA	TGTGCCATCAGTGAGTCCACAGCCTTCTACGAGCAGTACTTC	CAISESTAFYEQYF
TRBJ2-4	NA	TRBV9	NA	TGTGCCAGCAGCGCCCGAGGGGGGGGCATCGACATTCAGTACTTC	CASSARGGGIDIQYF
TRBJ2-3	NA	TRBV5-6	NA	TGTGCCAGCAGAAAAATAGCGGGACAGGTGACAGATACGCAGTATTTT	CASRKIAGQVTDTQYF
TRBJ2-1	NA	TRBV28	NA	TGTGCCAGCAGTTTAGAGGGGGGGGGTAGAACCTACAATGAGCAGTTCTTC	CASSLEGGGRTYNEQFF
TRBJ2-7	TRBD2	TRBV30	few	TGTGCCTGGAGTATAGGACTAGCAGCCTACGAGCAGTACTTC	CAWSIGLAAYEQYF
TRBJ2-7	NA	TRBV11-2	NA	TGTGCCAGCAGCTTATCGACTGGACACTCCTACGAGCAGTACTTC	CASSLSTGHSYEQYF
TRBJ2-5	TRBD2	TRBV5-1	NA	TGCGCCAGCAGCTTGGCGTCTAGCGGCCAAGAGACCCAGTACTTC	CASSLASSGQETQYF
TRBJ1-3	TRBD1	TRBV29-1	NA	TGCAGCGTTGAAGAGGGGACAGGGATCTCTGGAAACACCATATATTTT	CSVEEGTGISGNTIYF
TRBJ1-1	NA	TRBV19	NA	TGTGCCAGTAGTACTGAGACAGCGCCGAACACTGAAGCTTTCTTT	CASSTETAPNTEAFF
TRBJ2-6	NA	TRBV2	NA	TGTGCCAGCAGCCTCATGGACAGGGCCAACGTCCTGACTTTC	CASSLMDRANVLTF
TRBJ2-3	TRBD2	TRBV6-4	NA	TGTGCCAGCAGTGATAGTCCAGCGGGGACAGATACGCAGTATTTT	CASSDSPAGTDTQYF
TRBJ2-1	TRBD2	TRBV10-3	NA	TGTGCCATCAGTGAGTCCGGGCTAGCGGGAGACACTGAGCAGTTCTTC	CAISESGLAGDTEQFF
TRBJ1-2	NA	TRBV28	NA	TGTGCCAGCGGGTCTAACTATGGCTACACCTTC	CASGSNYGYTF